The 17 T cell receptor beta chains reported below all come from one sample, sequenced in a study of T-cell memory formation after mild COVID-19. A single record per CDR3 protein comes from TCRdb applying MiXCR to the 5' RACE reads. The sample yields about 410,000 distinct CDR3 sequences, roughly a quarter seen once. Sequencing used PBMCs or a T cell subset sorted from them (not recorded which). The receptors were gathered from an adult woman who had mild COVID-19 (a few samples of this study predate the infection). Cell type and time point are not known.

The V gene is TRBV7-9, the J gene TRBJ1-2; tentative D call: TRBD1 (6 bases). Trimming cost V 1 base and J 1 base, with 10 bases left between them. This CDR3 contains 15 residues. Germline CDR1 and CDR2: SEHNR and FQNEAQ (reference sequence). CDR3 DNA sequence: TGTGCCAGCAGCTTAGAGGACAGAATTAACTATGGCTACACCTTC. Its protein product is CASSLEDRINYGYTF.

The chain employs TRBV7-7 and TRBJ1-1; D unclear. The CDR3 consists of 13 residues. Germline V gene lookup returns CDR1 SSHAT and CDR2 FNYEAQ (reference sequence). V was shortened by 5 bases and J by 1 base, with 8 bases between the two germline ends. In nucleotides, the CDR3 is TGTGCCAGCAGCCATGGATGGAACACTGAAGCTTTCTTT. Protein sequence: CASSHGWNTEAFF.

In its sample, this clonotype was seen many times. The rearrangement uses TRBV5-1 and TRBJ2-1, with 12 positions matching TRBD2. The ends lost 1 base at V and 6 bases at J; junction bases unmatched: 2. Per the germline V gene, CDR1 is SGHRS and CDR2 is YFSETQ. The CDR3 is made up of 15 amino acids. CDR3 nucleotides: TGCGCCAGCAGCTTGATGACTAGCGGGAGCAATGAGCAGTTCTTC. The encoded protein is CASSLMTSGSNEQFF.

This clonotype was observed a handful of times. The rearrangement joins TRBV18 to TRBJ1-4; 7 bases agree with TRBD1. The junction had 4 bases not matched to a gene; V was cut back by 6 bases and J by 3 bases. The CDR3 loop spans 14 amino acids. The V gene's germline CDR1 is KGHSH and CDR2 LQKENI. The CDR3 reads CASSPGQANEKLFF. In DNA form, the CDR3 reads TGTGCCAGCTCTCCCGGACAGGCTAATGAAAAACTGTTTTTT.

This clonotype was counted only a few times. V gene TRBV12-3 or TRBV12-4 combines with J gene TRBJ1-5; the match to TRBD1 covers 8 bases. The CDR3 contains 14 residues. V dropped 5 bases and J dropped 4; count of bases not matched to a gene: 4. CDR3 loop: CASSVTGGNQPQHF. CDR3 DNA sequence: TGTGCCAGCAGTGTCACAGGGGGTAATCAGCCCCAGCATTTT.

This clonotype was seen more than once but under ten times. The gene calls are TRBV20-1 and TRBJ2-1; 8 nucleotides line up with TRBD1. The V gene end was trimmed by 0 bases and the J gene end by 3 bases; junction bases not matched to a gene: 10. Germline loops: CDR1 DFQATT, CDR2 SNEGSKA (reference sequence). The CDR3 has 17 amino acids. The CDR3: CSARDGGGQGYYNEQFF. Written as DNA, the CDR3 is TGCAGTGCTAGAGATGGGGGAGGACAGGGTTACTACAATGAGCAGTTCTTC.

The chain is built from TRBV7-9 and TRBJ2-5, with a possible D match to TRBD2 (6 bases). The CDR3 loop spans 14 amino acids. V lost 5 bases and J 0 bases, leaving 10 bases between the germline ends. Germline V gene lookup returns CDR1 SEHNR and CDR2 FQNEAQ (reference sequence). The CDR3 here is CASSTRGYQETQYF. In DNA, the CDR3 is TGTGCCAGCAGCACTCGGGGGTACCAAGAGACCCAGTACTTC.

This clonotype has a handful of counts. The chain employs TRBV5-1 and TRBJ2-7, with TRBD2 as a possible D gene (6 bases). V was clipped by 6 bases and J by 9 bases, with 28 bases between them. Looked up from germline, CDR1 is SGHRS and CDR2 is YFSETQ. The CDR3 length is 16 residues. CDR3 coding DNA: TGCGCCAGCAATCCATCGGGCGGGCGGGGAGTTGGTGCGCAGTACTTC. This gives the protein CASNPSGGRGVGAQYF.

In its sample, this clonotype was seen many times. The CDR3 region is CSARDRTYEQYF. CDR3 coding DNA: TGCAGTGCTAGAGACAGAACCTACGAGCAGTACTTC. V and J are TRBV20-1 and TRBJ2-7; D uncertain. The CDR3 totals 12 residues. The V gene's germline CDR1 is DFQATT and CDR2 SNEGSKA (reference sequence). V lost 0 bases and J lost 2, with 5 bases in between.

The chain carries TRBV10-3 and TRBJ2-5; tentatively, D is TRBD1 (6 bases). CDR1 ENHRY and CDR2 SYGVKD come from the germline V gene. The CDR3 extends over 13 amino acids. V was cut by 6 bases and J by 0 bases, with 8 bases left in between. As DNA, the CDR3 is TGTGCCATCAGACGGACAGACCAAGAGACCCAGTACTTC. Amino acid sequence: CAIRRTDQETQYF.

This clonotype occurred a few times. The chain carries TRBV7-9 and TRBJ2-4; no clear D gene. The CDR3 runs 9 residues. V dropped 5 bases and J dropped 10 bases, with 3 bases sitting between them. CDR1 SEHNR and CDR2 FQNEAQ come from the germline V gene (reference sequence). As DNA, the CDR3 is TGTGCCAGCAGCCCGATTCAGTACTTC. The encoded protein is CASSPIQYF.

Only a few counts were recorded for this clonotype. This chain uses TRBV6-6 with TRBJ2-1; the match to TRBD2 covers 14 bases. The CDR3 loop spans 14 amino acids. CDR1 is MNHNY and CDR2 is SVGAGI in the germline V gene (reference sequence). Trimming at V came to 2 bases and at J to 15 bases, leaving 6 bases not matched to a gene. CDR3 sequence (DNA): TGTGCCAGCAGTTACGCGGGACTAGCGGGAGACCGGTTCTTC. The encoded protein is CASSYAGLAGDRFF.

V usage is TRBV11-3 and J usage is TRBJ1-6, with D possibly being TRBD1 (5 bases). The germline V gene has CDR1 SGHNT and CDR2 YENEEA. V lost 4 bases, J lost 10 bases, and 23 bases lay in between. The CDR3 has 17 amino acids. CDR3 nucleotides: TGTGCCAGCAGCTCTAACCGGGACCCCGGCTATGGGTCACCCCTCCACTTT. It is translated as CASSSNRDPGYGSPLHF.

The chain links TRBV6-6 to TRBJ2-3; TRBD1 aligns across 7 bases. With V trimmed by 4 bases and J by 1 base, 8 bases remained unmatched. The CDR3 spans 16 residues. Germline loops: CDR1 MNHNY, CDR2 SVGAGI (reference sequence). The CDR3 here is CASSSSPGTGTDTQYF. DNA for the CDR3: TGTGCCAGCAGTTCTTCCCCCGGGACAGGCACAGATACGCAGTATTTT.

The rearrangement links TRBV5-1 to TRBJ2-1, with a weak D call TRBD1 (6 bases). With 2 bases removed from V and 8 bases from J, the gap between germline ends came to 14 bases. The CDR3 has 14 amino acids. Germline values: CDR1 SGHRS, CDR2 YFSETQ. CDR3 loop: CASSFAGAEDEQFF. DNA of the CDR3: TGCGCCAGCAGCTTCGCAGGGGCAGAGGATGAGCAGTTCTTC.

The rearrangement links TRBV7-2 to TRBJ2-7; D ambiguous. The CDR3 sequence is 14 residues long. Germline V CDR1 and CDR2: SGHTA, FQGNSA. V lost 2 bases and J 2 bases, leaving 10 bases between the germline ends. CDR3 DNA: TGTGCCAGCAGCTTATTTTATTTGGCCTACGAGCAGTACTTC. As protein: CASSLFYLAYEQYF. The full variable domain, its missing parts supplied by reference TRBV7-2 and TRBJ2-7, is GAGVSQSPSNKVTEKGKDVELRCDPISGHTALYWYRQSLGQGLEFLIYFQGNSAPDKSGLPSDRFSAERTGGSVSTLTIQRTQQEDSAVYLCASSLFYLAYEQYFGPGTRLTVT.

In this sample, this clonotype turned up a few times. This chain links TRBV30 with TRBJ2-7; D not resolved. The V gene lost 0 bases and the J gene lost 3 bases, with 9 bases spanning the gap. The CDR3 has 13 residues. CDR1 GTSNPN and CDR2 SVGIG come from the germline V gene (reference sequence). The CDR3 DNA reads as TGTGCCTGGAGTGTAACAGCCTACTACGAGCAGTACTTC. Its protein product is CAWSVTAYYEQYF.